One TCR beta chain is described in this entry. Recruitment covered roughly 24 US areas and drew participants whose ages spanned roughly 18 to 89 years. Donors were grouped by their self-reported clinical history. The data were obtained in a study of blood T cell repertoires in COVID-19. Authors' processing steps: Estimated nucleated cell counts came from reference gene primer amplification. Profiled with immunoSEQ multiplex PCR; TCRdb holds only in-frame clones, not every one. Clonal size and the V and J genes are those of that table, whereas D and trimming came from the DNA. Of around 230,000 clones in the sample, roughly 87% are singletons; the top ten hold under 13%. Sequenced input: PBMCs or T cells enriched from blood (not recorded which). The sequence derives from a man younger than 35 with acute COVID-19.

Here the CDR3 reads CASSIALAGLYEQYF. The CDR3 DNA sequence: TGTGCCAGTAGTATCGCACTAGCGGGGCTCTACGAGCAGTACTTC. The chain joins TRBV19 to TRBJ2-7; 10 bases fit TRBD2. Looked up from germline, CDR1 is LNHDA and CDR2 is SQIVND (reference sequence). With 3 bases clipped from V and 3 bases from J, the junction kept 5 bases outside the gene matches. This CDR3 spans 15 amino acids.